This TCR beta chain was identified in a study of cytomegalovirus exposure and HLA in healthy donors. Study-wide results and limits: It was assumed in the presence/absence analyses that sequencing depth was roughly uniform across donors.

Notes on this clone: Its antigen is not known.

Germline assignment: CDR1 LGHNA and CDR2 YSLEER. V was clipped by 1 base and J by 3 bases; unmatched bases: 4. CDR3 length: 16 residues. In the PCR, 60 Vbeta and 13 Jbeta primers were used. The table came from immunoSEQ multiplex PCR; TCRdb's copy has only in-frame clones and leaves some out. The sample lists about 150,000 clones, 70% to 90% occurring once. The gene calls are TRBV4-3 and TRBJ2-1, with 9 bases lining up with TRBD2. Sequenced: PBMCs. The TCR sequence derives from a young woman in good health and CMV-seronegative. This chain's CDR3 is CASSQVAGAFYNEQFF. CDR3 DNA: TGCGCCAGCAGCCAAGTAGCGGGAGCTTTCTACAATGAGCAGTTCTTC.